This entry features one TCR beta chain sequence. Antigen unknown. Produced via immunoSEQ multiplex PCR; TCRdb's table is partial and in-frame only. The sample holds more than 75,000 clones, roughly 90% seen once. The CDR3 is 11 amino acids. Looked up from germline, CDR1 is DFQATT and CDR2 is SNEGSKA (reference sequence). The source of the sample is a study of T cell responses to AZD1222 COVID-19 vaccine. Broader study findings: Only a handful of people who got AZD1222 tested seropositive at baseline. At 160-218 and 743-854, vaccine-associated CD4 TCRs were dominant, and they spanned spike. Nearly half of spike-specific TCRs reportedly target unmutated variant regions.

This specimen was peripheral blood, taken on day 0 of AZD1222 vaccination. V usage is TRBV20-1 and J usage is TRBJ1-1; D perhaps matches TRBD1 (5 bases). The TCR was taken from an adult in good health. The CDR3 DNA sequence: TGCAACACGCGGGGGATGACTGAAGCTTTCTTT. Protein: CNTRGMTEAFF.